This T cell receptor beta chain was identified in a study of response to subunit inactivated influenza vaccine. From the RT-PCR reads, TCRdb called clonotypes with MiXCR, one entry per CDR3 protein. The table includes about 500,000 distinct CDR3 sequences, 15% to 20% detected once. Germline loops: CDR1 SNHLY, CDR2 FYNNEI. The CDR3 runs 16 residues. Between the trimmed V and J ends, which lost 5 bases and 6 bases, there was a span of 22 bases. This chain links TRBV2 with TRBJ1-2; a weak D match, TRBD1 (6 bases). Material: CD4+ T cells sorted from PBMCs, obtained roughly 24 months after vaccination. This clonotype was obtained from a man between 50 and 69 years old who received an inactivated influenza vaccine. The CDR3 DNA reads TGTGCCAGCAGTCCAACCCGGGGGCGGGGGACCCATGGCTACACCTTC. Protein product: CASSPTRGRGTHGYTF.